This T cell receptor (beta chain) was sequenced during a study of T cell responses to AZD1222 COVID-19 vaccine. Study outcomes and limitations: Baseline antibody screening turned up just a handful of seropositive AZD1222 recipients.

This clone occurred once. Its antigen is not known. Libraries were prepared by immunoSEQ multiplex PCR; TCRdb keeps only in-frame clonotypes and omits some of them. Of around 200,000 clones listed, approximately 95% are singletons. This sequence was found in an adult who received the MenACWY meningococcal vaccine as a control. Sequencing was performed on peripheral blood, taken 28 days after the second dose of the MenACWY control vaccine.

The CDR3 protein is CASSYPLGEGDEQYF. CDR3 sequence (DNA): TGTGCCAGCAGTTACCCCCTTGGGGAGGGCGACGAGCAGTACTTC. This chain joins TRBV6-2 or TRBV6-3 and TRBJ2-7, with 7 bases identical to TRBD2. The CDR3 totals 15 residues. Germline V gene lookup returns CDR1 MNHEY and CDR2 SVGEGT. With V trimmed by 2 bases and J by 5 bases, 9 bases remained unmatched.